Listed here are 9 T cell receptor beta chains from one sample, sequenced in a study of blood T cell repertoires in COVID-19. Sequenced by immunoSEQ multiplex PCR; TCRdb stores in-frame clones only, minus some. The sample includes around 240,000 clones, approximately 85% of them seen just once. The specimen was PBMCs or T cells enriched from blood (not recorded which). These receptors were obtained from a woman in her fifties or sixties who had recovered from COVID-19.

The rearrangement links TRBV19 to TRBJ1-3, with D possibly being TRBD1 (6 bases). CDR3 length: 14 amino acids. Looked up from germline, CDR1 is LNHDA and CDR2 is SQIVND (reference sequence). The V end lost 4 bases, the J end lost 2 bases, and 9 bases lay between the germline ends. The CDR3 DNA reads TGTGCCAGTAGTAGGGGGCTGGCTGGAAACACCATATATTTT. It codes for CASSRGLAGNTIYF.

The DNA of the CDR3 is TGTGCCAGCAGCGCCGGTCCCTACGAGCAGTACTTC. Translating gives CASSAGPYEQYF. The chain has TRBV9 and TRBJ2-7; D unclear. The CDR3 has 12 residues. Germline assignment: CDR1 SGDLS and CDR2 YYNGEE. Trimming stripped 3 bases from V and 2 bases from J, with 6 bases between. Looking up the rest from reference TRBV9 and TRBJ2-7 gives the full variable domain: DSGVTQTPKHLITATGQRVTLRCSPRSGDLSVYWYQQSLDQGLQFLIQYYNGEERAKGNILERFSAQQFPDLHSELNLSSLELGDSALYFCASSAGPYEQYFGPGTRLTVT.

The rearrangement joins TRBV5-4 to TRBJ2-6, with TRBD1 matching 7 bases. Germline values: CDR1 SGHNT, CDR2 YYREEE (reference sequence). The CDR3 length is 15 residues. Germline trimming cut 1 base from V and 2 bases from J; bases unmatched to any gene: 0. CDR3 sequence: CASSLRGPGANVLTF. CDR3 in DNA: TGTGCCAGCAGCTTGAGGGGGCCTGGGGCCAACGTCCTGACTTTC.

For the CDR3, the DNA is TGCGCCAGCAGCTCCGGGACTAGCCCGGAAGAGACCCAGTACTTC. This encodes CASSSGTSPEETQYF. The gene calls are TRBV5-1 and TRBJ2-5; the match to TRBD2 covers 9 bases. Trimming at V came to 3 bases and at J to 3 bases, leaving 6 bases not matched to a gene. The germline gives CDR1 SGHRS, CDR2 YFSETQ. The CDR3 runs to 15 residues.

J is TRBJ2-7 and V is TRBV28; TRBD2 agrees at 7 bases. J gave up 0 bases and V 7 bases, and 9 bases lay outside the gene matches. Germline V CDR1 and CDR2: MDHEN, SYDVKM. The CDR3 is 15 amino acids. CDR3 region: CASTLTSPSSYEQYF. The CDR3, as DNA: TGTGCCAGCACCCTGACTAGCCCTAGCTCCTACGAGCAGTACTTC.

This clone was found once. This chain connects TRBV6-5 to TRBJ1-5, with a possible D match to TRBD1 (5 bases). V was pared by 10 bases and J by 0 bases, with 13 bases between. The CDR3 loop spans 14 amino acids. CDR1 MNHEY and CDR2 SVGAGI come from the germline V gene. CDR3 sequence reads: CATREGYSNQPQHF. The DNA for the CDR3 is TGTGCCACCAGGGAGGGGTATAGCAATCAGCCCCAGCATTTT.

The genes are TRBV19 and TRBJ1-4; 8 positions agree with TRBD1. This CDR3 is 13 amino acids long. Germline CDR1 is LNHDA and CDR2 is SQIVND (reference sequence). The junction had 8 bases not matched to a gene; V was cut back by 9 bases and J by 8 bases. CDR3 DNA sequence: TGTGCCAGCTGTACGCAGGGGGCGGAAAAACTGTTTTTT. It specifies CASCTQGAEKLFF.

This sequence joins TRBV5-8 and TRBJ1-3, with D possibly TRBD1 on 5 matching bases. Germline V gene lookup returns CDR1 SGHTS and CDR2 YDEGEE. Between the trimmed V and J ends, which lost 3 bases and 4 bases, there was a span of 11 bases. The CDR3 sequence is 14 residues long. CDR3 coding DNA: TGTGCCAGCAGCTCGGGGGTTTCCGGAAACACCATATATTTT. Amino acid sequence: CASSSGVSGNTIYF.

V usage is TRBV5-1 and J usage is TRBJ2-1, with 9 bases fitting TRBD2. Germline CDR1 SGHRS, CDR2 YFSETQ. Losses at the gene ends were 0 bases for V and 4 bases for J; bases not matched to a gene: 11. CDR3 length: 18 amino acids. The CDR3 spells CASSLARIAGGGYNEQFF. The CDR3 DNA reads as TGCGCCAGCAGCTTGGCCCGAATTGCGGGAGGGGGTTACAATGAGCAGTTCTTC.